This T cell receptor (beta chain) was documented in a study of PD-1 blockade in classical Hodgkin lymphoma. Study findings and constraints: Prior to therapy, complete responders displayed diversity much like that of newly diagnosed patients.

All trial patients relapsed after autologous stem cell transplantation. TCRdb's copy holds only in-frame clones and misses some; the assay was immunoSEQ multiplex PCR. Among approximately 26,000 clones, about 70% were seen once, and the ten largest hold 2.5% to 3.5%. Regarding this clone: The antigen remains unidentified.

The sample here was peripheral blood mononuclear cells (PBMCs), taken at baseline. This clonotype originated in a human donor with classical Hodgkin lymphoma.

This chain's CDR3 is CASSGGAGNQPQHF. Written as DNA, the CDR3 is TGTGCCAGCAGTGGGGGGGCGGGAAATCAGCCCCAGCATTTT. J is TRBJ1-5 and V is TRBV2; D may be TRBD1 (6 bases). Trimming removed 4 bases from V and 4 bases from J, with 11 bases in between. This CDR3 is built from 14 residues. CDR1 and CDR2 (germline): SNHLY, FYNNEI.